This T cell receptor (beta chain) stems from a study of identical twins. Findings and limits, study-wide: Analyses of zero insertions could, in part, be confounded by invariant MAIT and iNKT cells. Memory repertoires lacked the insertion deficit that abundant cord blood beta clonotypes showed. Models came in too low on out-of-frame TCR alpha sharing in monozygotic twins. Excess sharing between twins was weaker in beta out-of-frame sequences.

Each CDR3 protein gets one entry after TCRdb re-called the 5' RACE reads with MiXCR. This sample yields 260,000 or so distinct CDR3 sequences, of which about 7.5% are seen a single time; approximately 5.4% belongs to the top ten. The germline V and J ends were trimmed by 0 bases and 4 bases, with 15 bases remaining between them. This CDR3 has 16 residues. Looked up from germline, CDR1 is MNHEY and CDR2 is SVGAGI. This clonotype was seen only a few times. What it recognizes is unknown. These data were also reused for a study on yellow fever vaccine responses in identical twins.

The sequence was collected from a woman younger than 30 in good health. V usage is TRBV6-5 and J usage is TRBJ2-5; tentative D call: TRBD1 (5 bases). Sequences were obtained from CD8+ T cells sorted from blood. This CDR3 reads CASSYSNELQGETQYF. The CDR3 nucleotides are TGTGCCAGCAGTTACTCTAATGAGTTGCAGGGAGAGACCCAGTACTTC.